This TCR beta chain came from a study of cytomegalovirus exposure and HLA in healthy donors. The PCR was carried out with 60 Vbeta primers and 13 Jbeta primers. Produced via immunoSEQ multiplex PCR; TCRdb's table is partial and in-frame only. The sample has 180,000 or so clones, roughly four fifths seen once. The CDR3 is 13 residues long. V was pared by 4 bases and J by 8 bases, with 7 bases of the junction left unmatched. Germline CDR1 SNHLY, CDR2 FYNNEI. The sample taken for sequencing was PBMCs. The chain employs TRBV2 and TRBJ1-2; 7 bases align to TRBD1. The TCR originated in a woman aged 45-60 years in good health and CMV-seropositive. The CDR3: CASSGETGRGYTF. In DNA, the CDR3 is TGTGCCAGCAGTGGGGAGACAGGGAGAGGCTACACCTTC. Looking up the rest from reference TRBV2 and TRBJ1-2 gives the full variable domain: EPEVTQTPSHQVTQMGQEVILRCVPISNHLYFYWYRQILGQKVEFLVSFYNNEISEKSEIFDDQFSVERPDGSNFTLKIRSTKLEDSAMYFCASSGETGRGYTFGSGTRLTVV.